This T cell receptor (beta chain) is from a study of blood T cell repertoires in COVID-19. Background on the study: Material from acute and convalescent COVID-19 was sourced from the United States, Italy and Spain. Sample material is recorded as cDNA or gDNA derived from T cells, B-cell-depleted T cells, or PBMCs.

CDR1 and CDR2 (germline): MGHDK, SYGVNS. The CDR3 covers 14 residues. V lost 5 bases to trimming and J lost 2 bases, with 13 bases between them. By share, this clone counts as medium-sized. In the original analysis: Amplification with reference gene primers provided the estimates of nucleated cell counts. Assay used: immunoSEQ multiplex PCR; TCRdb lists only in-frame clones, some missing. V and J calls and clone size are given by that table; D and trimming were obtained from the DNA. The sample carries 80,000 or so clones, approximately 78% recorded once. The receptor comes from a human donor in a cohort sampled during active COVID-19. The V call is TRBV25-1, the J call TRBJ2-7, with D maybe TRBD2 (5 bases). Input material: peripheral blood. Here the CDR3 reads CASSQETGAYEQYF. In nucleotides, the CDR3 is TGTGCCAGCAGTCAAGAAACCGGGGCCTACGAGCAGTACTTC.